The 26 T cell receptor beta chains below were found in one sample sequenced in a study of regulatory T cells in long-lasting Graves disease. Arm-PCR with iRepertoire HTBI primers amplified the CDR3 regions for these TCR beta libraries. TCRdb re-called the multiplex PCR reads with MiXCR, one entry per CDR3 protein. This table has about 340,000 distinct CDR3 sequences, about 18% appearing once. The time point here: persistent/refractory GD, antithyroid drugs over 5 years with positive TRAb. PBMCs provided the RNA from which the TCR library was made. The sequences come from peripheral blood mononuclear cells (PBMCs), collected when the disease was refractory, from a patient treated with antithyroid drugs. These receptors all stem from a female donor with Graves disease.

This clonotype appeared many times. The chain is built from TRBV2 and TRBJ1-2; tentatively, D is TRBD1 (6 bases). Between the trimmed V and J ends, which lost 5 bases and 8 bases, there was a span of 21 bases. In germline, CDR1 is SNHLY, CDR2 FYNNEI. The CDR3 spans 15 residues. In nucleotides, the CDR3 is TGTGCCAGCAGTAGGGCCGGGGGCCCCCCGTGGGGCTACACCTTC. It specifies CASSRAGGPPWGYTF.

This clonotype was detected many times. The chain links TRBV28 to TRBJ2-7, with D hard to call. The CDR3 has 12 amino acids. Trimming pared 5 bases from V and 9 bases from J, leaving 14 bases between. Germline loops: CDR1 MDHEN, CDR2 SYDVKM. The CDR3 loop reads CASSPLVGAQYF. DNA of the CDR3: TGTGCCAGCAGTCCTCTTGTGGGTGCGCAGTACTTC. Complete variable domain (other parts from reference TRBV28 and TRBJ2-7): DVKVTQSSRYLVKRTGEKVFLECVQDMDHENMFWYRQDPGLGLRLIYFSYDVKMKEKGDIPEGYSVSREKKERFSLILESASTNQTSMYLCASSPLVGAQYFGPGTRLTVT.

This clonotype has a handful of counts. The chain recombines TRBV5-5 with TRBJ2-5; the match to TRBD1 covers 11 bases. Germline trimming cut 4 bases from V and 5 bases from J; bases unmatched to any gene: 7. Looked up from germline, CDR1 is SGHKS and CDR2 is YYEKEE (reference sequence). The CDR3 has 15 residues. The CDR3 coding sequence is TGTGCCAGCAGCACCCGGGACAGGGGGTGGGAGACCCAGTACTTC. Translation: CASSTRDRGWETQYF.

J is TRBJ1-5 and V is TRBV7-9, with TRBD1 matching over 7 bases. This CDR3 region has 14 residues. CDR1 and CDR2 from the germline V gene are SEHNR and FQNEAQ (reference sequence). Trimming removed 5 bases from V and 5 bases from J; junction bases left unmatched: 6. CDR3 in DNA: TGTGCCAGCAGCCCCAGGGGGTCGGATCAGCCCCAGCATTTT. Residues: CASSPRGSDQPQHF.

This clonotype showed up just a few times. The rearrangement joins TRBV27 to TRBJ1-1; weak D call: TRBD1 (5 bases). Per germline, CDR1 MNHEY and CDR2 SMNVEV (reference sequence). V shed 6 bases and J shed 7 bases, with 18 bases lying between them. The CDR3 contains 14 residues. CDR3 bases: TGTGCCAGCAGGGAACAGAGGGGATTAGGTGAAGCTTTCTTT. Translating gives CASREQRGLGEAFF.

CDR3 residues: CASSPGQRNYGYTF. The CDR3 nucleotides read TGTGCCAGTAGCCCGGGACAACGTAACTATGGCTACACCTTC. The chain joins TRBV19 to TRBJ1-2, with a possible D match to TRBD1 (6 bases). In germline, CDR1 is LNHDA, CDR2 SQIVND (reference sequence). The CDR3 is 14 amino acids. The V gene lost 6 bases and the J gene lost 1 base, with 12 bases spanning the gap.

Comment on this clonotype: This likely reflects a read error, since a far larger clone is one base away. The V call is TRBV7-9, the J call TRBJ2-4; 8 bases are a match to TRBD1. CDR3 size: 15 residues. Germline V gene lookup returns CDR1 SEHNR and CDR2 FQNEAQ (reference sequence). CDR3 coding DNA: TGTGCCAGCAGCCAACTCCCGGGACAGGAAAACTTTCAGTACTTC. This gives the protein CASSQLPGQENFQYF.

The genes are TRBV5-1 and TRBJ2-7; D gene ambiguous. CDR3 size: 14 residues. The V and J ends lost 0 bases and 7 bases respectively, with 14 bases between them. Germline V gives CDR1 SGHRS, CDR2 YFSETQ. CDR3 bases: TGCGCCAGCAGCTTGGAGAAAGGGCTAGGGGAGCAGTACTTC. Protein sequence: CASSLEKGLGEQYF.

This clonotype came up many times. The chain employs TRBV7-9 and TRBJ1-1; maybe TRBD1 (6 bases). The germline V gene has CDR1 SEHNR and CDR2 FQNEAQ (reference sequence). V was trimmed by 1 base and J by 1 base, leaving 10 bases between them. The length of the CDR3 is 15 residues. The CDR3, as DNA: TGTGCCAGCAGCTTAGGCGGACAGCCGAACACTGAAGCTTTCTTT. Its translation: CASSLGGQPNTEAFF. Variable domain in full (rest from reference TRBV7-9 and TRBJ1-1): DTGVSQNPRHKITKRGQNVTFRCDPISEHNRLYWYRQTLGQGPEFLTYFQNEAQLEKSRLLSDRFSAERPKGSFSTLEIQRTEQGDSAMYLCASSLGGQPNTEAFFGQGTRLTVV.

The sample holds a few counts of this clonotype. This chain joins TRBV4-3 and TRBJ1-3; maybe TRBD1 (5 bases). Germline V gene sequence: CDR1 LGHNA, CDR2 YSLEER. The CDR3 spans 19 residues. Trimming stripped 0 bases from V and 2 bases from J, with 20 bases between. CDR3 nucleotides: TGCGCCAGCAGCCAAGATATACAGACAGCCTCGTCCCCTGGAAACACCATATATTTT. It translates to CASSQDIQTASSPGNTIYF.

This clonotype was seen a few times. This chain links TRBV20-1 with TRBJ2-1; 9 bases are shared with TRBD2. Germline V CDR1 and CDR2: DFQATT, SNEGSKA (reference sequence). The CDR3 spans 15 residues. V lost 6 bases, J lost 5 bases, and 11 bases stayed unmatched. CDR3 amino acids: CSARSPLAGNNEQFF. DNA for the CDR3: TGCAGTGCCAGATCCCCCCTAGCGGGGAACAATGAGCAGTTCTTC.

With regard to this clonotype: A clone one base away is much larger, so this may be a read error. The chain couples TRBV11-2 to TRBJ1-5; maybe TRBD1 (6 bases). The CDR3 sequence is 17 residues long. From germline, CDR1 is SGHAT and CDR2 FQNNGV. CDR3 region: CASSSAQGSISNQPQRF. As DNA, the CDR3 is TGTGCCAGCAGTTCCGCCCAGGGGTCGATTAGCAATCAGCCCCAGCGTTTT.

The chain uses TRBV7-2 and TRBJ1-6; D perhaps matches TRBD1 (6 bases). The CDR3 covers 14 residues. V was trimmed by 1 base and J by 10 bases, leaving 11 bases between them. CDR1 and CDR2 from the germline V gene are SGHTA and FQGNSA. CDR3 protein: CASSLGQERSPLHF. The CDR3 DNA sequence: TGTGCCAGCAGCTTAGGACAGGAGCGGTCACCCCTCCACTTT.

As regards this clonotype: A much larger clone lies a single base off, so this may be a read error. This CDR3 fails to terminate in the conserved phenylalanine or tryptophan, so it likely reflects a read error. The chain is built from TRBV2 and TRBJ2-7, with 7 bases matching TRBD1. V shed 9 bases, J shed 1 base, and the junction held 9 bases outside the gene matches. This CDR3 is built from 14 residues. Germline V gene sequence: CDR1 SNHLY, CDR2 FYNNEI. The CDR3 region is CASAGTALSYEQYL. CDR3 nucleotides: TGTGCCAGTGCTGGGACAGCTCTGTCCTACGAGCAGTACCTC.

Points on this clonotype: This clone may be a read error of a much larger clone one base away. The gene calls are TRBV2 and TRBJ1-1, with D unresolved. From germline, CDR1 is SNHLY and CDR2 FYNNEI. CDR3 length: 17 residues. V lost 8 bases to trimming and J lost 0 bases, with 22 bases between them. CDR3 in DNA: TGTGCCAGCCTAAAGACCATCATCTGGAGCTTGAACACTGAAGCTTTCTTT. The encoded protein is CASLKTIIWSLNTEAFF.

This clonotype was picked up a small number of times. The chain recombines TRBV5-6 with TRBJ2-7; D is ambiguous. Per the germline V gene, CDR1 is SGHDT and CDR2 is YYEEEE. This CDR3 has 13 amino acids. V lost 0 bases to trimming and J lost 3 bases, with 7 bases between them. As DNA, the CDR3 is TGTGCCAGCAGCTTGGAGTTCCACTACGAGCAGTACTTC. Protein sequence: CASSLEFHYEQYF.

This clonotype has at least ten counts. The rearrangement links TRBV15 to TRBJ2-5; the match to TRBD2 covers 7 bases. The CDR3 extends over 15 amino acids. The germline V gene has CDR1 LNHNV and CDR2 YYDKDF (reference sequence). V was pared by 0 bases and J by 3 bases, with 4 bases of the junction left unmatched. CDR3: CATSRDAGDEETQYF. In DNA, the CDR3 is TGTGCCACCAGCAGAGATGCGGGAGACGAAGAGACCCAGTACTTC.

This clonotype was seen at least ten times. J is TRBJ2-5 and V is TRBV5-5; D uncertain. The CDR3 runs to 15 residues. Trimming stripped 6 bases from V and 4 bases from J, with 19 bases between. Germline loops: CDR1 SGHKS, CDR2 YYEKEE (reference sequence). Here the CDR3 reads CASKTSASIRETQYF. In DNA, the CDR3 is TGTGCCAGCAAAACTTCCGCCTCGATAAGAGAGACCCAGTACTTC. Drawing the rest from reference TRBV5-5 and TRBJ2-5, the complete variable domain is DAGVTQSPTHLIKTRGQQVTLRCSPISGHKSVSWYQQVLGQGPQFIFQYYEKEERGRGNFPDRFSARQFPNYSSELNVNALLLGDSALYLCASKTSASIRETQYFGPGTRLLVL.

The table lists this clonotype with a few counts. The V call is TRBV4-1, the J call TRBJ2-7; TRBD2 matches at 11 bases. This CDR3 has 15 amino acids. V was clipped by 2 bases and J by 7 bases; unmatched bases: 7. Germline V gene sequence: CDR1 MGHRA, CDR2 YSYEKL. CDR3 sequence: CASSQPTSGSREQYF. CDR3 bases: TGCGCCAGCAGCCAACCTACTAGCGGGAGTAGGGAGCAGTACTTC.

This clonotype was found many times. The chain has TRBV2 and TRBJ2-1; 11 bases fit TRBD1. The length of the CDR3 is 14 residues. J was trimmed by 5 bases and V by 8 bases; bases with no gene match: 5. Germline V lookup: CDR1 SNHLY, CDR2 FYNNEI. CDR3 in DNA: TGTGCCAGCCTCCGGGACAGGGGGAACAATGAGCAGTTCTTC. Its translation is CASLRDRGNNEQFF. Using reference TRBV2 and TRBJ2-1 for the parts outside the CDR3, the full variable domain is EPEVTQTPSHQVTQMGQEVILRCVPISNHLYFYWYRQILGQKVEFLVSFYNNEISEKSEIFDDQFSVERPDGSNFTLKIRSTKLEDSAMYFCASLRDRGNNEQFFGPGTRLTVL.

This clonotype appeared many times. V and J are TRBV28 and TRBJ1-5, with 10 bases identical to TRBD1. J lost 1 base, V lost 8 bases, and 17 bases had no gene match. This CDR3 has 19 amino acids. Germline V lookup: CDR1 MDHEN, CDR2 SYDVKM. This CDR3 reads CASPPRGRQGAESNQPQHF. CDR3 nucleotides: TGTGCCAGCCCTCCTCGGGGGAGACAGGGGGCCGAGAGCAATCAGCCCCAGCATTTT.

The gene calls are TRBV4-1 and TRBJ1-3, with D perhaps matching TRBD1 (5 bases). The CDR3 runs to 17 residues. V shed 0 bases and J shed 4 bases, with 16 bases lying between them. Germline CDR1 is MGHRA and CDR2 is YSYEKL. The CDR3 sequence: CASSQDSGDFYGNTIYF. CDR3 sequence (DNA): TGCGCCAGCAGCCAAGACTCGGGGGACTTCTACGGAAACACCATATATTTT.

The CDR3 is CASSWGQPYEQYF. The CDR3 DNA follows: TGTGCCAGCAGTTGGGGACAACCCTACGAGCAGTACTTC. The chain uses TRBV28 and TRBJ2-7; D is possibly TRBD1 (6 bases). CDR1 and CDR2 (germline): MDHEN, SYDVKM. The CDR3 has 13 amino acids. The V and J ends lost 4 bases and 2 bases respectively, with 9 bases between them.

This clonotype was seen many times. The gene calls are TRBV10-3 and TRBJ2-7, with TRBD1 matching over 9 bases. V was pared by 6 bases and J by 0 bases, with 21 bases of the junction left unmatched. Germline V gives CDR1 ENHRY, CDR2 SYGVKD. The CDR3 has 20 residues. The CDR3 DNA reads as TGTGCCATCAGCGAGACTGCCCGGGACAGGGCCTACTTCCTCTCCTACGAGCAGTACTTC. It specifies CAISETARDRAYFLSYEQYF.

The chain uses TRBV4-1 and TRBJ1-5, with 7 bases that match TRBD1. V was pared by 4 bases and J by 7 bases, with 16 bases of the junction left unmatched. The CDR3 consists of 17 residues. CDR1 and CDR2 from the germline V gene are MGHRA and YSYEKL. DNA for the CDR3: TGCGCCAGCAGCCGCCTCCCGGGACAGATGGGGGGACAGCCCCAGCATTTT. Translating gives CASSRLPGQMGGQPQHF.

This clonotype was found many times. V gene TRBV11-2 combines with J gene TRBJ2-2; D unresolved. V lost 2 bases and J 7 bases, leaving 2 bases between the germline ends. Germline assignment: CDR1 SGHAT and CDR2 FQNNGV. The CDR3 runs 11 residues. CDR3 protein: CASSLLGELFF. In nucleotides, the CDR3 is TGTGCCAGCAGCTTACTCGGGGAGCTGTTTTTT. Full variable domain (missing parts from reference TRBV11-2 and TRBJ2-2): EAGVAQSPRYKIIEKRQSVAFWCNPISGHATLYWYQQILGQGPKLLIQFQNNGVVDDSQLPKDRFSAERLKGVDSTLKIQPAKLEDSAVYLCASSLLGELFFGEGSRLTVL.